Listed here are 8 T cell receptor beta chains from one sample, sequenced in a study of human thymus T cells. Corrective cardiac surgery supplied the resected thymus tissue. Clones were sequenced by immunoSEQ multiplex PCR, and TCRdb holds only the in-frame ones, with some missing. Found here are some 130,000 clones, about 94% of them singletons; the top ten hold around 0.022%. Sequencing used thymus tissue. The receptors were gathered from a boy under three years old with a congenital heart defect but otherwise immunologically healthy.

This clone was recorded a few times. CDR3 amino acids: CASSLLANGYTF. The CDR3 coding sequence is TGTGCCAGCAGCTTACTAGCTAATGGCTACACCTTC. The chain links TRBV7-2 to TRBJ1-2; D uncertain. The CDR3 covers 12 residues. Trimming took 2 bases from V and 6 from J, leaving 7 bases between them. From germline, CDR1 is SGHTA and CDR2 FQGNSA.

CDR3 DNA: TGTGCCAGCAGCCCTGGAGGAGGGGTCACAGGGAAGCCACCCCTCCACTTT. Translating it yields CASSPGGGVTGKPPLHF. This sequence joins TRBV11-2 and TRBJ1-6, with TRBD1 as a possible D gene (6 bases). The CDR3 loop spans 17 amino acids. From germline, CDR1 is SGHAT and CDR2 FQNNGV. V was clipped by 5 bases and J by 11 bases, with 25 bases between them.

This chain connects TRBV10-3 to TRBJ1-5, with 8 bases lining up with TRBD1. The ends lost 8 bases at V and 6 bases at J; junction bases unmatched: 12. Per germline, CDR1 ENHRY and CDR2 SYGVKD. The CDR3 runs 15 residues. CDR3 coding DNA: TGTGCCATCCAACCCATGACAGGGGAAGGTCAGCCCCAGCATTTT. This encodes CAIQPMTGEGQPQHF.

The chain has TRBV18 and TRBJ2-1, with D possibly matching TRBD2 (6 bases). Trimming removed 5 bases from V and 8 bases from J, with 13 bases in between. The germline V gene has CDR1 KGHSH and CDR2 LQKENI. The CDR3 consists of 13 residues. The CDR3 loop reads CASSGRGLDEQFF. Written as DNA, the CDR3 is TGTGCCAGCTCAGGCCGGGGACTCGATGAGCAGTTCTTC.

The chain is built from TRBV4-3 and TRBJ1-2; D might be TRBD1 (5 bases). CDR1 LGHNA and CDR2 YSLEER come from the germline V gene. Between the trimmed V and J ends, which lost 1 base and 5 bases, there was a span of 11 bases. There are 14 residues in the CDR3. The CDR3 DNA reads as TGCGCCAGCAGCCAAGTTTCAGGGCCTTATGGCTACACCTTC. It encodes CASSQVSGPYGYTF.

This chain uses TRBV7-3 with TRBJ2-1; no reliable D call. Germline CDR1 SGHTA, CDR2 FQGTGA. This CDR3 is 13 amino acids long. The germline V and J ends were trimmed by 0 bases and 5 bases, with 5 bases remaining between them. The CDR3 loop is CASSLTPHNEQFF. In DNA, the CDR3 is TGTGCCAGCAGCTTAACCCCGCACAATGAGCAGTTCTTC.

The chain couples TRBV4-1 to TRBJ2-7; TRBD2 matches 9 bases. Germline V lookup: CDR1 MGHRA, CDR2 YSYEKL. Trimming at V came to 1 base and at J to 1 base, leaving 5 bases not matched to a gene. The CDR3 is 16 residues long. CDR3 loop: CASSQVAGAPSYEQYF. DNA for the CDR3: TGCGCCAGCAGCCAAGTAGCGGGGGCTCCTTCCTACGAGCAGTACTTC.

The chain has TRBV7-9 and TRBJ1-1; 7 bases fit TRBD1. Losses at the gene ends were 5 bases for V and 5 bases for J; bases not matched to a gene: 11. Germline lookup yields CDR1 SEHNR and CDR2 FQNEAQ (reference sequence). This CDR3 spans 15 amino acids. The CDR3 bases are TGTGCCAGCAGCCGAGGGGGCGCCGTGAGGACTGAAGCTTTCTTT. It yields the protein CASSRGGAVRTEAFF.